This T cell receptor (beta chain) derives from a study of blood T cell repertoires in COVID-19. Study summary: From the United States, Italy and Spain came samples of acute and convalescent COVID-19. PBMCs, B-cell-depleted T cells, or T cells provided the cDNA or gDNA that made up the material.

This clone appeared a single time. V lost 4 bases and J lost 8; bases outside the gene matches: 5. The CDR3 runs 14 residues. Germline assignment: CDR1 SGHDT and CDR2 YYEEEE. Authors' processing steps: How many nucleated cells were present was estimated from reference gene primer amplification. Sequencing used immunoSEQ multiplex PCR; TCRdb keeps in-frame clones, though not all of them. Clone size and V and J calls were adopted from that table, with D and trimming inferred from the DNA. The table includes about 60,000 clones, almost 85% detected once. The chain uses TRBV5-6 and TRBJ2-1; 11 bases fit TRBD2. The receptor was isolated from a man aged 60 to 75 with acute or convalescent COVID-19. Sequencing was carried out using peripheral blood. The CDR3 DNA follows: TGTGCCAGCAGCCTGGGACTAGCGGTTGATGAGCAGTTCTTC. It yields the protein CASSLGLAVDEQFF.